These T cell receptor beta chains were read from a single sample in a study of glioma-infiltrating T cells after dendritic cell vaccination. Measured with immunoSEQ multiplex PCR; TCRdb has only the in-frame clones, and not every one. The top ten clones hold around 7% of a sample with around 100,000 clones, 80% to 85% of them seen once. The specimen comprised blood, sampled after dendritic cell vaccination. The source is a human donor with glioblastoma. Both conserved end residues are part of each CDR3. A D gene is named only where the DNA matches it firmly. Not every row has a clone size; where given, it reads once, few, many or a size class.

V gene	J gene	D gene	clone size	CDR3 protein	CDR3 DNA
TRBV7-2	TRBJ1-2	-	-	CASSLGTNYGYTF	TGTGCCAGCAGCTTAGGGACAAACTATGGCTACACCTTC
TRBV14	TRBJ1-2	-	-	CASSQEAGLGYTF	TGTGCCAGCAGCCAAGAAGCAGGGCTTGGCTACACCTTC
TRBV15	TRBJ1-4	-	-	CATSRDATLAPNEKLFF	TGTGCCACCAGCAGAGATGCCACGCTCGCGCCGAATGAAAAACTGTTTTTT
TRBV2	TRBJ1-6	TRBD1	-	CASSEEGDRDSPLHF	TGTGCCAGCAGTGAAGAAGGGGACAGGGACTCACCCCTCCACTTT
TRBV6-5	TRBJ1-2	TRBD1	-	CASSSTGVGGYTF	TGTGCCAGCAGTTCGACAGGGGTAGGAGGCTACACCTTC
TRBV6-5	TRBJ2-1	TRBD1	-	CASSMTGSSYNEQFF	TGTGCCAGTTCTATGACAGGGAGCTCCTACAATGAGCAGTTCTTC
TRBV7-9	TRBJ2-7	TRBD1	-	CASSFQPGQGSNYEQYF	TGTGCCAGCAGCTTTCAACCGGGACAGGGGTCGAATTACGAGCAGTACTTC
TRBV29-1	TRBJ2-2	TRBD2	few	CSVGGGDITGELFF	TGCAGCGTTGGCGGGGGTGACATCACCGGGGAGCTGTTTTTT
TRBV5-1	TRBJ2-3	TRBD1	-	CASSFGDRSSDTQYF	TGCGCCAGCAGCTTTGGGGACAGGAGTTCAGATACGCAGTATTTT
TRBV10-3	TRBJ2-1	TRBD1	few	CASSDREGDEQFF	TGTGCCTCATCGGACAGGGAAGGGGATGAGCAGTTCTTC
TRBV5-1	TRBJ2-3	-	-	CASSLVGMEFPRADTQYF	TGCGCCAGCAGCTTGGTGGGTATGGAGTTCCCCCGGGCAGATACGCAGTATTTT
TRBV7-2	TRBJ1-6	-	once	CASSTGLTTYSPLHF	TGTGCCAGCAGCACTGGACTCACGACTTATTCACCCCTCCACTTT
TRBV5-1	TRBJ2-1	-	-	CASSSGGQEVYEQFF	TGCGCCAGCAGCTCGGGGGGACAGGAGGTGTACGAGCAGTTCTTC
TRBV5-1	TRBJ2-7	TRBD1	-	CAGSFGQAYYEQYF	TGCGCCGGCAGCTTTGGACAGGCATACTACGAGCAGTACTTC
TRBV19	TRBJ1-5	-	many	CASSTRFNQPQHF	TGTGCCAGTAGTACCCGGTTCAATCAGCCCCAGCATTTT
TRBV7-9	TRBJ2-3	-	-	CASSSLPQGRKADTQYF	TGTGCCAGCAGTTCCCTCCCACAGGGTAGGAAGGCAGATACGCAGTATTTT
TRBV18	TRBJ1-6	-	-	CASSVRVGDSPLHF	TGTGCCAGCTCTGTGAGGGTCGGGGATTCACCCCTCCACTTT
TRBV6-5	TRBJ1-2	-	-	CASSYSRANYGYTF	TGTGCCAGCAGTTACTCGAGGGCGAACTATGGCTACACCTTC